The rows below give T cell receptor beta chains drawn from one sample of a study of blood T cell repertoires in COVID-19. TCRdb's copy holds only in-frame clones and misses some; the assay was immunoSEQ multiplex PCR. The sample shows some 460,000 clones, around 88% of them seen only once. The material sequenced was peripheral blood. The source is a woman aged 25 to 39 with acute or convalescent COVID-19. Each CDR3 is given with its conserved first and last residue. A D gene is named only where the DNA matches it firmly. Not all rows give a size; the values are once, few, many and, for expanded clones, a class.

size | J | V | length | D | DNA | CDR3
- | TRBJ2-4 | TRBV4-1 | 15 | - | TGCGCCAGCAGCCAAGTCTATCAAGCCAAAAACATTCAGTACTTC | CASSQVYQAKNIQYF
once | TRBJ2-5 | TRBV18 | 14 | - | TGTGCCAGCTCACCTACTCGAGGCGAAGAGACCCAGTACTTC | CASSPTRGEETQYF
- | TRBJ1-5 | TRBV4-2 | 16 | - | TGTGCCAGCAGCCAAGATCGCAGGGATAACAATCAGCCCCAGCATTTT | CASSQDRRDNNQPQHF
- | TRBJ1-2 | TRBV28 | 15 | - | TGTGCCAGCAGTTCCGGGACAAAGAAAACCTATGGCTACACCTTC | CASSSGTKKTYGYTF
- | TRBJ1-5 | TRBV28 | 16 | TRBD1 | TGTGCCAGCAGTGCCTCCGGGACAGGGGACGATCAGCCCCAGCATTTT | CASSASGTGDDQPQHF
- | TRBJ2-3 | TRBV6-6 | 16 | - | TGTGCCAGCACCAGCACAAGGGGGACAACCACAGATACGCAGTATTTT | CASTSTRGTTTDTQYF
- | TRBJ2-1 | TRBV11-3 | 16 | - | TGTGCCAGCAGCGGCAGCTTTGGGGGGGCCCAGGATGAGCAGTTCTTC | CASSGSFGGAQDEQFF
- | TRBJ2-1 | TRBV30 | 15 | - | TGTGCCTGGAGTGAACAGGCAAAGGGCTACAATGAGCAGTTCTTC | CAWSEQAKGYNEQFF
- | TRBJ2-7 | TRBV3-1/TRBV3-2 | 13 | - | TGTGCCACCTCTATGGGACACGCCTACGAGCAGTACTTC | CATSMGHAYEQYF
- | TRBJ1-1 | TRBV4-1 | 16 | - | TGCGCCAGCAGCTCGTACTCCCGGGAGATGAACACTGAAGCTTTCTTT | CASSSYSREMNTEAFF
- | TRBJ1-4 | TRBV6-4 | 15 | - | TGTGCCAGCAGTGACTCCGGGGGGCCTAATGAAAAACTGTTTTTT | CASSDSGGPNEKLFF
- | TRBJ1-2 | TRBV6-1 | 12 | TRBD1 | TGTGCCAGCAGTGAGAGGGGGCTTGGCTACACCTTC | CASSERGLGYTF
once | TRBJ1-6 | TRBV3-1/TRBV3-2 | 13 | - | TGTGCCAGCAGCCAGGGTTCGCGGTCACCCCTCCACTTT | CASSQGSRSPLHF
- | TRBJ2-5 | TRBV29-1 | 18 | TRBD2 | TGCAGCGCTCCCCTAGCGGGGGGTGGGGGTATGTCCCAAGAGACCCAGTACTTC | CSAPLAGGGGMSQETQYF
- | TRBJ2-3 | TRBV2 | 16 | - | TGTGCCAGCAGTGAATTTTTGGGACTGGGATCAGCTACGCAGTATTTT | CASSEFLGLGSATQYF
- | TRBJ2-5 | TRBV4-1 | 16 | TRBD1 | TGCGCCAGCAGCAAAGGCTCTGGACAGGGGCAAGAGACCCAGTACTTC | CASSKGSGQGQETQYF
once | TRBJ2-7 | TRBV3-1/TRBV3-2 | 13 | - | TGTGCCAGCAGCCAAGGGAGAGGCTACGAGCAGTACTTC | CASSQGRGYEQYF
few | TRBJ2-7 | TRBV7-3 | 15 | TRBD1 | TGTGCCAGCAGCTCAGGGCCAGGGGGCTTGAACGAGCAGTACTTC | CASSSGPGGLNEQYF
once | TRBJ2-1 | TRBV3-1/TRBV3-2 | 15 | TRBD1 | TGTGCCAGCAGCCAAGGGGGGACAGTCATGCATGAGCAGTTCTTC | CASSQGGTVMHEQFF
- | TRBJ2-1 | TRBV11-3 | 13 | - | TGTGCCAGCAGTGGGAACAGGGTCAATGAGCAGTTCTTC | CASSGNRVNEQFF
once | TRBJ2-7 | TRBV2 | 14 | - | TGTGCCAGCAGTGTGGAGGGAATTCGGTACGAGCAGTACTTC | CASSVEGIRYEQYF
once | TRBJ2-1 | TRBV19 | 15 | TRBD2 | TGTGCCAGTAGTATAGGTGGGGGGGGAGATAATGAGCAGTTCTTC | CASSIGGGGDNEQFF
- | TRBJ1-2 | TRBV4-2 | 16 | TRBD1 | TGTGCCAGCAGAGAACATGCGGACAGGGTAGACTATGGCTACACCTTC | CASREHADRVDYGYTF
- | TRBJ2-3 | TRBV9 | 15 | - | TGTGCCAGCAGCGTGCTAGCGATGTCAGAAGATACGCAGTATTTT | CASSVLAMSEDTQYF
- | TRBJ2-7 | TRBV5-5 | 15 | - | TGTGCCAGCAGCTTGAGCAGCGGTCCTTCCTACGAGCAGTACTTC | CASSLSSGPSYEQYF
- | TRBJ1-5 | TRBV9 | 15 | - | TGTGCCAGCAGCGTAGAACCCTATAGCAATCAGCCCCAGCATTTT | CASSVEPYSNQPQHF
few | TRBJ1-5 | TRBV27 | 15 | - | TGTGCCAGCAGTTTATATCCGCAGGGGTTACAGCCCCAGCATTTT | CASSLYPQGLQPQHF
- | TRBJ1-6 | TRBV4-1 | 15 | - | TGCGCCAGCAGCCAGGCTGACAGCGAGCGTTCACCCCTCCACTTT | CASSQADSERSPLHF
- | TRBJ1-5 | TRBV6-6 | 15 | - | TGTGCCAGCAGCCTCCAAGCGGGGGGCAATCAGCCCCAGCATTTT | CASSLQAGGNQPQHF
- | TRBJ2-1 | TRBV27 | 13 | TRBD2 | TGTGCCAGCGTTGCTAGCGGGGAGTCTGAGCAGTTCTTC | CASVASGESEQFF
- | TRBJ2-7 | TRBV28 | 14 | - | TGTGCCAGCAGTCGGGGTAGGGTTCAATACGAGCAGTACTTC | CASSRGRVQYEQYF
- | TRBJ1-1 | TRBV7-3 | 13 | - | TGTGCCAGCAGCTATCGGAGAGGCACTGAAGCTTTCTTT | CASSYRRGTEAFF
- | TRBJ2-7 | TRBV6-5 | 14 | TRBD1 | TGTGCCAGCACCCACAGGGGCCTCTCCTACGAGCAGTACTTC | CASTHRGLSYEQYF
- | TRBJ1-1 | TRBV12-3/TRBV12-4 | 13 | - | TGTGCCAGCAGTTTAGTCCGGAACACTGAAGCTTTCTTT | CASSLVRNTEAFF
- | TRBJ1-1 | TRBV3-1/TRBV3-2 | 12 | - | TGTGCCAGCAGCCAGTCGGACACTGAAGCTTTCTTT | CASSQSDTEAFF
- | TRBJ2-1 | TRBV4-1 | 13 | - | TGCGCCAGCAGCCCCCCGGTTGTCAATGAGCAGTTCTTC | CASSPPVVNEQFF
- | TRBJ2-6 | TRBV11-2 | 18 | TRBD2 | TGTGCCAGCAGCTTAGCGCTAGCGGGGGCATCTGGGGCCAACGTCCTGACTTTC | CASSLALAGASGANVLTF
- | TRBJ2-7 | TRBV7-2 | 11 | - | TGTGCCAGCAGCCAACTTGAAGAGCAGTACTTC | CASSQLEEQYF
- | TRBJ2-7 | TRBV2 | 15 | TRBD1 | TGTGCCAGCAGTGGGACCGGGACAGCAGCCTACGAGCAGTACTTC | CASSGTGTAAYEQYF
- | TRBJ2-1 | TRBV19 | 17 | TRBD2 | TGTGCCAGTACCACCCCCACATACGGGGGGGCGGGTAATGAGCAGTTCTTC | CASTTPTYGGAGNEQFF
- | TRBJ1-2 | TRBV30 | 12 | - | TGTGCCTGGAGAAGGGGAAGGGAAGGCTACACCTTC | CAWRRGREGYTF
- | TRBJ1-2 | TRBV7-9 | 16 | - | TGTGCCAGCAGCTTACTGAGCGGTCAAGTGCCCTATGGCTACACCTTC | CASSLLSGQVPYGYTF
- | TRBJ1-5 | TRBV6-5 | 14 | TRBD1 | TGTGCCGGCACCACTACAGGGGCTAGGCAGCCCCAGCATTTT | CAGTTTGARQPQHF
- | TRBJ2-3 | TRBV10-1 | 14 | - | TGCGCCAGCAGTGACCTAGTCCCCACAGATACGCAGTATTTT | CASSDLVPTDTQYF
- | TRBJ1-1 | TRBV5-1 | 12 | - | TGCGCCAGCGGGAATACAGGATCGGAAGCTTTCTTT | CASGNTGSEAFF
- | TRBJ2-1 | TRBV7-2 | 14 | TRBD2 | TGTGCCAGCTCCGCGGAGCGGGGGGACAGTGAGCAGTTCTTC | CASSAERGDSEQFF
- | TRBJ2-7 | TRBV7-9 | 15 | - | TGTGCCAGCAGCTTCCGGGTTCCCCGGGACTACGAGCAGTACTTC | CASSFRVPRDYEQYF
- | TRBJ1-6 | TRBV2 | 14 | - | TGTGCCAGCAGTGATCAGGGATATAATTCACCCCTCCACTTT | CASSDQGYNSPLHF